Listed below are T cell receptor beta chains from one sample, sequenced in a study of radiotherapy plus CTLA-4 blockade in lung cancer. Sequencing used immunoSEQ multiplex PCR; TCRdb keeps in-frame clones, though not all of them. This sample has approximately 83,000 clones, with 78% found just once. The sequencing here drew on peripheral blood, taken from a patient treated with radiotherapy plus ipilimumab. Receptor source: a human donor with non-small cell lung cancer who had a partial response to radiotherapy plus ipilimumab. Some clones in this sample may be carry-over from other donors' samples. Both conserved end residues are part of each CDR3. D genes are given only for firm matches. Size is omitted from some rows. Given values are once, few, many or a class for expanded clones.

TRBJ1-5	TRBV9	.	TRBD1	CASSRLQGTGQPQHF	TGTGCCAGCAGCAGATTACAGGGGACTGGTCAGCCCCAGCATTTT
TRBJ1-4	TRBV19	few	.	CASSIDLSRDTFNEKLFF	TGTGCCAGTAGTATAGATCTATCCCGGGACACCTTTAATGAAAAACTGTTTTTT
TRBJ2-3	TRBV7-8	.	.	CASLERRPAPGDPDTQYF	TGTGCCAGCCTAGAACGCCGCCCTGCGCCCGGAGACCCAGATACGCAGTATTTT
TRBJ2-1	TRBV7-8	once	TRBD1	CASSFDRGYYNEQFF	TGTGCCAGCAGCTTCGACAGGGGTTATTACAATGAGCAGTTCTTC
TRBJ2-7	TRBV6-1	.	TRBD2	CASSEVGRSGVRQYF	TGTGCCAGCAGTGAAGTAGGGAGAAGCGGGGTTCGGCAGTACTTC
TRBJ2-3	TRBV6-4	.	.	CASSDPGDVTQYF	TGTGCCAGCAGTGACCCGGGGGATGTTACGCAGTATTTT
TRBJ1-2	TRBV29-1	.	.	CSVGVGAAGYTF	TGCAGCGTTGGAGTGGGGGCGGCTGGCTACACCTTC
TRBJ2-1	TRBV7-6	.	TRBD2	CASSLADTSGRKVFF	TGTGCCAGCAGCTTAGCGGACACTAGCGGGAGAAAGGTGTTCTTC
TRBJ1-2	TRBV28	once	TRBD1	CASKSRGRYYGYTF	TGTGCCAGCAAGAGCAGGGGGCGATACTATGGCTACACCTTC
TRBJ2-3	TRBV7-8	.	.	CASSPQGEASTDTQYF	TGTGCCAGCAGCCCCCAGGGGGAGGCGAGCACAGATACGCAGTATTTT
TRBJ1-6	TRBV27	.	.	CASSFGPAYSPLHF	TGTGCCAGCAGTTTTGGGCCGGCCTATTCACCCCTCCACTTT
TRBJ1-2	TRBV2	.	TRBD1	CASSEARDRQQYGYTF	TGTGCCAGCAGTGAAGCGCGGGACAGGCAACAATATGGCTACACCTTC
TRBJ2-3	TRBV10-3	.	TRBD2	CAISESGSGSADTQYF	TGTGCCATCAGTGAGTCGGGTAGCGGGAGTGCAGATACGCAGTATTTT
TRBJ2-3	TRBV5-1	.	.	CASSLPQTVDTQYF	TGCGCCAGCTCCCTACCCCAAACGGTAGATACGCAGTATTTT
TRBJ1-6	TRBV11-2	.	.	CASSPQAGYNSPLHF	TGTGCCAGCAGCCCCCAGGCGGGCTATAATTCACCCCTCCACTTT
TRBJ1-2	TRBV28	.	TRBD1	CASSSPTGGGYGYTF	TGTGCCAGCAGTTCCCCAACAGGGGGCGGCTATGGCTACACCTTC
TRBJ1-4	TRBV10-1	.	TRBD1	CAIMGQGSRIEKLFF	TGCGCCATCATGGGACAGGGCTCGAGGATTGAAAAACTGTTTTTT
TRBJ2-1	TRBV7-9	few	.	CASSLDVEDSEQFF	TGTGCCAGCAGCTTAGATGTGGAGGATAGTGAGCAGTTCTTC
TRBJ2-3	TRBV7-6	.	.	CASSLGETSQDTQYF	TGTGCCAGCAGCTTAGGGGAGACTAGTCAAGATACGCAGTATTTT
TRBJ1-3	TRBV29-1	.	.	CSALRTSSGNTIYF	TGCAGCGCCCTTAGGACTAGCTCTGGAAACACCATATATTTT
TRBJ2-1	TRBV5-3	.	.	CARSLVRGRTYNEQFF	TGTGCCAGAAGCTTGGTACGGGGGAGGACCTACAATGAGCAGTTCTTC
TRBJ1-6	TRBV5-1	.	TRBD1	CASSLTGQERNSPLHF	TGCGCCAGCAGCCTGACGGGACAGGAGAGGAATTCACCCCTCCACTTT
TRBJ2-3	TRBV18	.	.	CASSPLVLATDTQYF	TGTGCCAGCTCACCACTAGTCCTAGCCACAGATACGCAGTATTTT
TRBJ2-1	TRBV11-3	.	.	CASSLDSGGGGPYNEQFF	TGTGCCAGCAGCTTAGATAGTGGTGGCGGGGGCCCCTACAATGAGCAGTTCTTC
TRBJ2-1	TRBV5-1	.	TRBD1	CASSLVGTGDNEQFF	TGCGCCAGCAGCTTGGTGGGGACAGGGGACAATGAGCAGTTCTTC
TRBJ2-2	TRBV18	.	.	CASSPEVARVGELFF	TGTGCCAGCTCACCCGAGGTAGCAAGAGTCGGGGAGCTGTTTTTT
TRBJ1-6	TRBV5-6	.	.	CASSRPGQPLHF	TGTGCCAGCAGCCGGCCGGGACAACCCCTCCACTTT
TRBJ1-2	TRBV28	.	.	CASSLGTRGYTF	TGTGCCAGCAGTTTAGGGACTCGTGGCTACACCTTC
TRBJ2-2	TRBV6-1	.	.	CASSRIQEELFF	TGTGCCAGCAGTAGGATACAGGAGGAGCTGTTTTTT
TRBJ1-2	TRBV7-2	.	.	CASSLRQDYGYTF	TGTGCCAGCAGCCTACGACAGGACTATGGCTACACCTTC
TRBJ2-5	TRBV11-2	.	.	CASSPRHGTQYF	TGTGCCAGCAGCCCTAGGCATGGGACCCAGTACTTC
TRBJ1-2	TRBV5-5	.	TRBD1	CASSLGQGVGGYTF	TGTGCCAGCAGCTTGGGGCAGGGGGTTGGTGGCTACACCTTC
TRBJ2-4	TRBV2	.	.	CASSDRLAKNIQYF	TGTGCCAGCAGTGATAGACTAGCCAAAAACATTCAGTACTTC
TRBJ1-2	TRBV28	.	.	CASSPTGQRGYGYTF	TGTGCCAGCAGTCCTACAGGGCAACGGGGCTATGGCTACACCTTC
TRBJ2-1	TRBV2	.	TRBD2	CASRGGLVNEQFF	TGTGCCAGCAGGGGGGGACTAGTCAATGAGCAGTTCTTC